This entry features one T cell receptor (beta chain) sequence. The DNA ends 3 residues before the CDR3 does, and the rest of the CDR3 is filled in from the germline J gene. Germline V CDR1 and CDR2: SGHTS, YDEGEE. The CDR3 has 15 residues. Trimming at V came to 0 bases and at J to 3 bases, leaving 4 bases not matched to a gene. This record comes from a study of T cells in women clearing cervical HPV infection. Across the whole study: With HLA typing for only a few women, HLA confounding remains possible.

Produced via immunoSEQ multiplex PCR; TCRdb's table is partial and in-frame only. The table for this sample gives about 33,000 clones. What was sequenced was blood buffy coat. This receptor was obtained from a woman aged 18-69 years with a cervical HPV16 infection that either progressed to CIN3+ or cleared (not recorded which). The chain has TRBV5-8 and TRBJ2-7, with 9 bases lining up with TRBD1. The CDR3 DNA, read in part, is TGTGCCAGCAGCTTGGCCGGGACAGGGAACTACGAG. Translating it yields CASSLAGTGNYE. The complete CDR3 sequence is CASSLAGTGNYEQYF.